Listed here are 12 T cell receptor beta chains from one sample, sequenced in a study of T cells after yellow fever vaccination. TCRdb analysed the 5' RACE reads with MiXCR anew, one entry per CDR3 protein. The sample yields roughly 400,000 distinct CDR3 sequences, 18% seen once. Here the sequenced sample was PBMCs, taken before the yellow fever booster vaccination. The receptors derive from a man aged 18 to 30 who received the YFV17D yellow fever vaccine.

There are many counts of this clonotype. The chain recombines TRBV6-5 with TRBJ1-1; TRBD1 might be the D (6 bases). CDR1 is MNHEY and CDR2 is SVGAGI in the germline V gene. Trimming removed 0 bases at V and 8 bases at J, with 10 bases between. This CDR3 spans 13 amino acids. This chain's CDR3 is CASSYSNRAEAFF. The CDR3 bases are TGTGCCAGCAGTTACTCGAACAGGGCAGAAGCTTTCTTT.

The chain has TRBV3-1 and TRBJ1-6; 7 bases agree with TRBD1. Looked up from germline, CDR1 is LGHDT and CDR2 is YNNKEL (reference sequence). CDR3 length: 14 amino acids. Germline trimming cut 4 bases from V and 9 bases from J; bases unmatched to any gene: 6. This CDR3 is CASSPRQGISPLHF. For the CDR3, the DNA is TGTGCCAGCAGCCCTCGACAGGGAATTTCACCCCTCCACTTT.

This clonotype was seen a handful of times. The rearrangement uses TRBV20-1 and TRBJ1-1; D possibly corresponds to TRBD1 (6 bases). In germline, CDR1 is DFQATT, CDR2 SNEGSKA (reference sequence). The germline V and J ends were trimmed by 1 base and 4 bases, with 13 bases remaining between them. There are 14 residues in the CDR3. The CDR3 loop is CSARAPRGFTEAFF. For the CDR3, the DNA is TGCAGTGCTAGAGCCCCGAGGGGGTTCACTGAAGCTTTCTTT.

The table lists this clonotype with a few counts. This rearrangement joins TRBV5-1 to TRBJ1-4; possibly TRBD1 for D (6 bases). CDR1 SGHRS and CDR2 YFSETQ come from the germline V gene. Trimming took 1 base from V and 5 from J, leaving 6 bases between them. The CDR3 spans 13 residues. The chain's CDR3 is CASSLTGNEKLFF. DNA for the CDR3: TGCGCCAGCAGCTTGACAGGGAATGAAAAACTGTTTTTT.

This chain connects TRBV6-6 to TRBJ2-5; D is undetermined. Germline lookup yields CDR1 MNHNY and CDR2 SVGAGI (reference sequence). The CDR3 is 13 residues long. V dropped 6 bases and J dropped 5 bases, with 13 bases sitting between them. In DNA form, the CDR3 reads TGTGCCAGCAGCCCCCTAGGGTCTGAGACCCAGTACTTC. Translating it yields CASSPLGSETQYF.

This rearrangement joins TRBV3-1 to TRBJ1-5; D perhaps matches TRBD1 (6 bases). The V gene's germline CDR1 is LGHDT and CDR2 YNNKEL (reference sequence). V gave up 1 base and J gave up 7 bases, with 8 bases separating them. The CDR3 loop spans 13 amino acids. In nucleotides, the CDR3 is TGTGCCAGCAGCCAAGGTCAGGGGCAGCCCCAGCATTTT. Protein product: CASSQGQGQPQHF. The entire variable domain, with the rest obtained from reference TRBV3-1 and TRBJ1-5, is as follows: DTAVSQTPKYLVTQMGNDKSIKCEQNLGHDTMYWYKQDSKKFLKIMFSYNNKELIINETVPNRFSPKSPDKAHLNLHINSLELGDSAVYFCASSQGQGQPQHFGDGTRLSIL.

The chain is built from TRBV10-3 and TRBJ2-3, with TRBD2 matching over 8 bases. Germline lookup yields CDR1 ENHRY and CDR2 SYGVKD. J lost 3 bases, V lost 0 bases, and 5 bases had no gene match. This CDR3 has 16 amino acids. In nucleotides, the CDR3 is TGTGCCATCAGTGAGTCGACGGGGGGGCTGACAGATACGCAGTATTTT. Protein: CAISESTGGLTDTQYF.

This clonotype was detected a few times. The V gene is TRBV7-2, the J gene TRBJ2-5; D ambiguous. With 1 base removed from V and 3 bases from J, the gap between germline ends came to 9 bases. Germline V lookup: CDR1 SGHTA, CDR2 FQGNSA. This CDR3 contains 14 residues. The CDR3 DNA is TGTGCCAGCAGCTTAGATACAGCTAAAGAGACCCAGTACTTC. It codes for CASSLDTAKETQYF.

The CDR3 spells CSSARELAGGRDTDTQYF. As DNA, the CDR3 is TGCAGTTCCGCCCGGGAGCTAGCGGGGGGGCGGGACACAGATACGCAGTATTTT. This chain uses TRBV20-1 with TRBJ2-3, with 12 bases aligning to TRBD2. The germline V gene encodes CDR1 DFQATT and CDR2 SNEGSKA (reference sequence). This CDR3 spans 18 amino acids. V lost 8 bases to trimming and J lost 2 bases; unmatched junction nucleotides: 17.

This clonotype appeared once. The CDR3 DNA reads TGTGCCAGCAGCCCCTCGGGGGGGCGGGTCACCGGGGAGCTGTTTTTT. Its protein product is CASSPSGGRVTGELFF. The chain carries TRBV9 and TRBJ2-2, with TRBD2 matching over 8 bases. Germline CDR1 SGDLS, CDR2 YYNGEE. This CDR3 has 16 amino acids. Trimming took 4 bases from V and 4 from J; bases not matched to a gene: 9.

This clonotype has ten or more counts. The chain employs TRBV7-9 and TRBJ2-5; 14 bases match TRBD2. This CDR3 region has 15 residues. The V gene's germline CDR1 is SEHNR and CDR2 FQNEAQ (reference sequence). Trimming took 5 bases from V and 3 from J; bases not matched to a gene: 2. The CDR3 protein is CASSPGLAGEETQYF. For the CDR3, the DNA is TGTGCCAGCAGCCCGGGACTAGCGGGGGAAGAGACCCAGTACTTC.

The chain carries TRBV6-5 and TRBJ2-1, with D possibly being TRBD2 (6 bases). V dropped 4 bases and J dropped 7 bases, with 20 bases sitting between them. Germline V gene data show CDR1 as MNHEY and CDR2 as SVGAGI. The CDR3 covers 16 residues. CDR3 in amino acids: CASSWRAPGLGNEQFF. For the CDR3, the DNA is TGTGCCAGCAGTTGGAGGGCTCCAGGGCTTGGGAATGAGCAGTTCTTC.